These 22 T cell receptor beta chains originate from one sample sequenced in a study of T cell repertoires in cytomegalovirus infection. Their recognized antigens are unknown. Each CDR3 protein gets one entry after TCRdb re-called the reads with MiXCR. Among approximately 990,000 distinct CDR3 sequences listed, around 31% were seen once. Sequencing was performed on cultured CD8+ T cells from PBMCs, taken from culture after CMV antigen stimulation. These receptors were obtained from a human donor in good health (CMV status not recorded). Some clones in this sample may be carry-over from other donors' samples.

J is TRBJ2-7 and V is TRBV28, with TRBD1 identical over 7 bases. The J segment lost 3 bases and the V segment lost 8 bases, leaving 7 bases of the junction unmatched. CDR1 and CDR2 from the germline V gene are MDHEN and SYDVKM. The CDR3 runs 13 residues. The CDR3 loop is CASRDREVYEQYV. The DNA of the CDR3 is TGTGCCAGCCGGGACAGAGAGGTCTACGAGCAGTACGTC.

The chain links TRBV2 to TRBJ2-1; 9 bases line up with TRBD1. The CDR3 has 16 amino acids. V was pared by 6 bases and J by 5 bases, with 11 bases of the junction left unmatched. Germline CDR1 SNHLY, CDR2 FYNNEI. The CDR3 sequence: CASRDPGTGLDNEQFF. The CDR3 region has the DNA TGTGCCAGCAGGGACCCCGGGACAGGGCTTGACAATGAGCAGTTCTTC.

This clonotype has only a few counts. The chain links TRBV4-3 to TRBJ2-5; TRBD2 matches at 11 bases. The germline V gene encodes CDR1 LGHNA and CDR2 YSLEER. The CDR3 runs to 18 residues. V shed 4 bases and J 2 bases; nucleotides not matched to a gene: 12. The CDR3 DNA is TGCGCCAGCAGCCCGTGGGCTAGCGGGGGGACCTTGCAAGAGACCCAGTACTTC. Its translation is CASSPWASGGTLQETQYF.

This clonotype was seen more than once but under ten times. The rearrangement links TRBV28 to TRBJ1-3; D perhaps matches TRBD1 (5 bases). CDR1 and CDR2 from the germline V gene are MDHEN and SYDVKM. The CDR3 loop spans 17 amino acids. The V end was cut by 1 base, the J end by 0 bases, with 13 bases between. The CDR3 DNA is TGTGCCAGCAGTTTATATAGACAGCTATTCTCTGGAAACACCATATATTTT. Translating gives CASSLYRQLFSGNTIYF.

The CDR3 bases are TGTGCCATCACGGGCAGCACGAAGCCTTACAATGAGCAGTTCTTC. Protein sequence: CAITGSTKPYNEQFF. J is TRBJ2-1 and V is TRBV10-3; no firm D call. Germline assignment: CDR1 ENHRY and CDR2 SYGVKD. The CDR3 is 15 amino acids. V dropped 7 bases and J dropped 4 bases, with 17 bases sitting between them.

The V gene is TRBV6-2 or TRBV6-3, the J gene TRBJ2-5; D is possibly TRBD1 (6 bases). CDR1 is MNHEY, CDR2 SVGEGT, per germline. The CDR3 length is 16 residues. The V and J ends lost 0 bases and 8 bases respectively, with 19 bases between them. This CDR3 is CASSYSRTDSRVTQYF. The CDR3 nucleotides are TGTGCCAGCAGTTACTCGCGGACAGACTCCCGTGTAACCCAGTACTTC.

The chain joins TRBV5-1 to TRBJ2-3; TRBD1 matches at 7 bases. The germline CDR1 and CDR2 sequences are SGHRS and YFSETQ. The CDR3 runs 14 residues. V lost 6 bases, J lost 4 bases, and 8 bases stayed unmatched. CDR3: CASTSDRVADTQYF. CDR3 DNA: TGCGCCAGCACTAGTGACAGGGTGGCAGATACGCAGTATTTT. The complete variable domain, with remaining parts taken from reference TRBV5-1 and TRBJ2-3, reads KAGVTQTPRYLIKTRGQQVTLSCSPISGHRSVSWYQQTPGQGLQFLFEYFSETQRNKGNFPGRFSGRQFSNSRSEMNVSTLELGDSALYLCASTSDRVADTQYFGPGTRLTVL.

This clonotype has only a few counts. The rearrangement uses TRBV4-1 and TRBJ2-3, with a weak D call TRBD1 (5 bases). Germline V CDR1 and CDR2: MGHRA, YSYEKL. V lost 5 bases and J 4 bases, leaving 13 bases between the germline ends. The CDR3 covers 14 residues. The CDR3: CASSIFTGADTQYF. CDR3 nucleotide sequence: TGCGCCAGCAGCATTTTTACAGGCGCAGATACGCAGTATTTT.

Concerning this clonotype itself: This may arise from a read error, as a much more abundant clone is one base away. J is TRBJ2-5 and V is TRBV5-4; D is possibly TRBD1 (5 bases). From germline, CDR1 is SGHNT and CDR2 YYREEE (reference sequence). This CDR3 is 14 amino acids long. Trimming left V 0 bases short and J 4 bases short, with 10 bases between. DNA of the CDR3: TGTGCCAGCAGCTTGGAGGGGCCGGGAGAGACCCAGTACTTC. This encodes CASSLEGPGETQYF.

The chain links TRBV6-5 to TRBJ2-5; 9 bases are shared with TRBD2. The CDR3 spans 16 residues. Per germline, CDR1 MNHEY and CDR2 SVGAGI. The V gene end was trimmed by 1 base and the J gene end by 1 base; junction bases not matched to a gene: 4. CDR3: CASSYLLAGIQETQYF. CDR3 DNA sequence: TGTGCCAGCAGTTACTTACTAGCGGGTATCCAAGAGACCCAGTACTTC.

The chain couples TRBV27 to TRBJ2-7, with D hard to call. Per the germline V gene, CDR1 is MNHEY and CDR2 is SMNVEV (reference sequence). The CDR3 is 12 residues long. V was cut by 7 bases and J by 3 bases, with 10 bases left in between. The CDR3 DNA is TGTGCCAGCATGAAGGGTAACTACGAGCAGTACTTC. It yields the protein CASMKGNYEQYF.

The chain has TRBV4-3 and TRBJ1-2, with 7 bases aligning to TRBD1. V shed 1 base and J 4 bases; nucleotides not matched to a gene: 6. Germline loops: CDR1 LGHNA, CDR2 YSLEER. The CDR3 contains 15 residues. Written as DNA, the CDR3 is TGCGCCAGCAGCCAAGCAAGAGGGGGCATCTATGGCTACACCTTC. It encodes CASSQARGGIYGYTF.

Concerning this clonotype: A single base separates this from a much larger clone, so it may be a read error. The CDR3 spells CASGKEPTVIPNTEAFF. In nucleotides, the CDR3 is TGTGCCAGCGGCAAGGAACCTACTGTCATCCCGAACACTGAAGCTTTCTTT. This chain joins TRBV6-2 or TRBV6-3 and TRBJ1-1; D is uncertain. CDR1 and CDR2 (germline): MNHEY, SVGEGT. The CDR3 sequence is 17 residues long. V gave up 8 bases and J gave up 1 base, with 23 bases separating them.

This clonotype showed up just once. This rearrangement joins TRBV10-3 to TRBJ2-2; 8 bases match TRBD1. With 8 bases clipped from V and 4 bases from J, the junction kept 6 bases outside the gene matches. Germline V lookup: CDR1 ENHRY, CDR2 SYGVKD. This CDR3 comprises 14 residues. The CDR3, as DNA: TGTGCCATCTGGACAGGGTGGGGCACCGGGGAGCTGTTTTTT. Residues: CAIWTGWGTGELFF.

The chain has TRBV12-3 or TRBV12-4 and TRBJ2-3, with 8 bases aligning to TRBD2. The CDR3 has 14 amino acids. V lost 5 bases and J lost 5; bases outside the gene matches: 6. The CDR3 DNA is TGTGCCAGCAGTAAGGGACTAGAGATAGATACGCAGTATTTT. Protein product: CASSKGLEIDTQYF.

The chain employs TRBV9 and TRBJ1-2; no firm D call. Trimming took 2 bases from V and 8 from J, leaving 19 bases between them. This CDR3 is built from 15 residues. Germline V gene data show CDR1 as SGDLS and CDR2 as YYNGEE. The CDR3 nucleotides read TGTGCCAGCAGCGTGGATCGGACCGCCCCGTGGGGCTACACCTTC. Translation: CASSVDRTAPWGYTF.

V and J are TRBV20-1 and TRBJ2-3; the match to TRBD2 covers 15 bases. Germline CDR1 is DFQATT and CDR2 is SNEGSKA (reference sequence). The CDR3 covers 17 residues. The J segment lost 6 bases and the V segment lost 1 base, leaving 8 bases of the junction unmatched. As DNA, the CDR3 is TGCAGTGCTAGAGCCTATAGGACTAGCGGGGGGGGTGATACGCAGTATTTT. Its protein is CSARAYRTSGGGDTQYF.

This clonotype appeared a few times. The DNA of the CDR3 is TGTGCCAGCAGCTTACTGGCGGGTCTAGCCTACAATGAGCAGTTCTTC. Translated, it gives CASSLLAGLAYNEQFF. The chain links TRBV7-9 to TRBJ2-1, with a tentative D call TRBD2 (5 bases). CDR1 is SEHNR and CDR2 is FQNEAQ in the germline V gene (reference sequence). The CDR3 covers 16 residues. Trimming cost V 2 bases and J 2 bases, with 13 bases left between them.

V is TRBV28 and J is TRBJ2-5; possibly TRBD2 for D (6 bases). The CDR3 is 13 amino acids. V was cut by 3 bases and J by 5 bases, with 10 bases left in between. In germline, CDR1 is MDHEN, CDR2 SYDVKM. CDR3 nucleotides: TGTGCCAGCAGTTTTACTAGCTTCGAGACCCAGTACTTC. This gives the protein CASSFTSFETQYF.

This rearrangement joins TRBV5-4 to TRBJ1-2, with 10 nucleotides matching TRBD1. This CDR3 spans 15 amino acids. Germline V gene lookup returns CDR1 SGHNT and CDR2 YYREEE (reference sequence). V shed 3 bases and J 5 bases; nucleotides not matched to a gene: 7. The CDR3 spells CASSWDRDRGYGYTF. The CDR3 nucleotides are TGTGCCAGCAGCTGGGACCGGGACAGGGGTTATGGCTACACCTTC.

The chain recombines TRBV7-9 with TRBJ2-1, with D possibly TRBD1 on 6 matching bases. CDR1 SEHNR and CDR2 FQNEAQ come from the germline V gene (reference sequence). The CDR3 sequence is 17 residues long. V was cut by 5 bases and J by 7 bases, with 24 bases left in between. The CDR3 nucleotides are TGTGCCAGCAGCGGGCCCCGACAGGCTAATATCGGAAATGAGCAGTTCTTC. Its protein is CASSGPRQANIGNEQFF. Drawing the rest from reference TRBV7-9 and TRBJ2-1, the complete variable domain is DTGVSQNPRHKITKRGQNVTFRCDPISEHNRLYWYRQTLGQGPEFLTYFQNEAQLEKSRLLSDRFSAERPKGSFSTLEIQRTEQGDSAMYLCASSGPRQANIGNEQFFGPGTRLTVL.

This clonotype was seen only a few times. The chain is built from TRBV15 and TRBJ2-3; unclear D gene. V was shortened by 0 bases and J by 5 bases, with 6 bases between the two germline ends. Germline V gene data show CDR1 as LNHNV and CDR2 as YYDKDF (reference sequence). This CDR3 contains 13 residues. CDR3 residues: CATSRDPVDTQYF. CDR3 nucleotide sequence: TGTGCCACCAGCAGAGATCCTGTAGATACGCAGTATTTT.